A single sample is the source of the 10 T cell receptor beta chains below, sequenced in a study of shared clonotypes between healthy human individuals. The method was immunoSEQ multiplex PCR; TCRdb's version includes in-frame clones alone and lacks a portion of them. This table holds approximately 110,000 clones, about 72% found once. The sample consisted of memory CD8+ T cells sorted from blood. Indicated subset: CD45RO+ cells pooled with CCR7-negative TemRA cells. These receptors were taken from a woman in her twenties or thirties in good health.

The V call is TRBV7-2, the J call TRBJ2-1; D is possibly TRBD2 (5 bases). The CDR3 runs 17 residues. The ends were cut back, 2 bases at V and 1 base at J, with 15 bases in the middle. Germline V gives CDR1 SGHTA, CDR2 FQGNSA. DNA for the CDR3: TGTGCCAGCAGCTTAAATGTCTGGCTAGCATCCTACAATGAGCAGTTCTTC. This translates into CASSLNVWLASYNEQFF.

The chain has TRBV7-8 and TRBJ2-5; TRBD2 aligns across 11 bases. V lost 3 bases to trimming and J lost 2 bases; unmatched junction nucleotides: 2. The length of the CDR3 is 15 residues. Germline CDR1 reads SGHVS; CDR2 reads FQNEAQ. CDR3 DNA sequence: TGTGCCAGCAGCTTGGGACTAGCGGCTCAAGAGACCCAGTACTTC. Translation gives CASSLGLAAQETQYF. Using reference TRBV7-8 and TRBJ2-5 for the parts outside the CDR3, the full variable domain is GAGVSQSPRYKVAKRGQDVALRCDPISGHVSLFWYQQALGQGPEFLTYFQNEAQLDKSGLPSDRFFAERPEGSVSTLKIQRTQQEDSAVYLCASSLGLAAQETQYFGPGTRLLVL.

This chain joins TRBV15 and TRBJ2-7, with 9 positions matching TRBD2. CDR1 and CDR2 (germline): LNHNV, YYDKDF (reference sequence). This CDR3 spans 13 amino acids. Losses at the gene ends were 8 bases for V and 4 bases for J; bases not matched to a gene: 6. For the CDR3, the DNA is TGTGCCACCGGAGCGGGAGGAGGGTACGAGCAGTACTTC. Its translation is CATGAGGGYEQYF.

This clone was seen only a few times. This rearrangement joins TRBV6-4 to TRBJ2-1; TRBD2 matches at 8 bases. With 7 bases clipped from V and 7 bases from J, the junction kept 12 bases outside the gene matches. This CDR3 region has 15 residues. Germline loops: CDR1 MRHNA, CDR2 SNTAGT. CDR3 residues: CASTHDSGSSNEQFF. In DNA form, the CDR3 reads TGTGCCAGCACGCACGACAGCGGGAGTTCAAATGAGCAGTTCTTC.

The chain links TRBV27 to TRBJ1-1, with a tentative D call TRBD1 (5 bases). CDR3 length: 19 residues. CDR1 is MNHEY and CDR2 is SMNVEV in the germline V gene (reference sequence). V lost 0 bases, J lost 1 base, and 21 bases lay in between. CDR3 DNA sequence: TGTGCCAGCAGTTTATCGTTCAGGGCAGTCAATAAGCCGAACACTGAAGCTTTCTTT. Its translation is CASSLSFRAVNKPNTEAFF.

J is TRBJ2-7 and V is TRBV27; 7 bases agree with TRBD1. This CDR3 region has 14 residues. CDR1 and CDR2 from the germline V gene are MNHEY and SMNVEV (reference sequence). The ends lost 5 bases at V and 2 bases at J; junction bases unmatched: 6. CDR3 bases: TGTGCCAGCAGTGAGACAGGGACCACCTACGAGCAGTACTTC. Its translation: CASSETGTTYEQYF.

This CDR3 is CASSLSLAGDTQYF. The DNA of the CDR3 is TGTGCCAGCAGTTTAAGTCTAGCAGGGGATACGCAGTATTTT. The chain joins TRBV27 to TRBJ2-3; D possibly matches TRBD1 or TRBD2 (5 bases each). In germline, CDR1 is MNHEY, CDR2 SMNVEV (reference sequence). The V and J ends lost 2 bases and 6 bases respectively, with 12 bases between them. The CDR3 totals 14 residues.

This chain connects TRBV27 to TRBJ1-5; the D is unclear. Germline lookup yields CDR1 MNHEY and CDR2 SMNVEV (reference sequence). The V gene lost 2 bases and the J gene lost 5 bases, with 7 bases spanning the gap. The CDR3 runs 13 residues. This chain's CDR3 is CASSLGLHQPQHF. DNA of the CDR3: TGTGCCAGCAGTTTAGGACTCCATCAGCCCCAGCATTTT.

The sample holds a few counts of this clone. The V call is TRBV15, the J call TRBJ2-1; a possible D gene is TRBD2 (6 bases). Trimming removed 3 bases at V and 3 bases at J, with 15 bases between. The CDR3 sequence is 16 residues long. The germline V gene encodes CDR1 LNHNV and CDR2 YYDKDF (reference sequence). The CDR3 nucleotides read TGTGCCACCAGCAGTAGCTCGGGAGAGAACTACAATGAGCAGTTCTTC. Encoded protein: CATSSSSGENYNEQFF.

The V call is TRBV29-1, the J call TRBJ2-1; the match to TRBD2 covers 9 bases. The CDR3 spans 15 residues. J was trimmed by 6 bases and V by 2 bases; bases with no gene match: 8. Looked up from germline, CDR1 is SQVTM and CDR2 is ANQGSEA. CDR3 bases: TGCAGCGTTGAACGGCCACTAGCGGGTTTCAATGAGCAGTTCTTC. Its protein product is CSVERPLAGFNEQFF.